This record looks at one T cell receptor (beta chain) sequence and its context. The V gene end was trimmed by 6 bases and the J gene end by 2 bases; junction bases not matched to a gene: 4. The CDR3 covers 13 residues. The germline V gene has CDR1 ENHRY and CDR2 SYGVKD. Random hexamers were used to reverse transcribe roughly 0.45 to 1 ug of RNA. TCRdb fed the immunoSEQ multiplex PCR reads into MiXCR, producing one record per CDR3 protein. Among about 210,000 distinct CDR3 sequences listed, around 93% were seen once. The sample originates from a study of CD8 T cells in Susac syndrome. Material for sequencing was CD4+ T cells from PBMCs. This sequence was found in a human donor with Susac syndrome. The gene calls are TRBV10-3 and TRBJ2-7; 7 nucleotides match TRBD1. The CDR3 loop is CAISPGTAYEQYF. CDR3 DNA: TGTGCCATCAGCCCCGGGACAGCCTACGAGCAGTACTTC.